The entry that follows covers one TCR beta chain sequence. The data derive from a study of blood T cell repertoires in COVID-19. On the study more broadly: Both acute and convalescent COVID-19 samples were obtained from the United States, Italy and Spain.

Looked up from germline, CDR1 is MNHEY and CDR2 is SVGAGI. Between the trimmed V and J ends, which lost 2 bases and 3 bases, there was a span of 11 bases. The length of the CDR3 is 14 residues. Sequencing used immunoSEQ multiplex PCR; TCRdb keeps in-frame clones, though not all of them. Of hundreds of thousands of clones listed, 85% to 90% are singletons. The TCR was taken from a woman in her fifties or sixties with acute or convalescent COVID-19. J is TRBJ2-7 and V is TRBV6-5; D remains ambiguous. Sequencing was done on a sample of peripheral blood. Here the CDR3 DNA reads TGTGCCAGCAGTTACCGAGAAACCGGCTACGAGCAGTACTTC. This codes for CASSYRETGYEQYF.